The 7 T cell receptor beta chains below were found in one sample sequenced in a study of shared clonotypes between healthy human individuals. TCRdb's copy holds only in-frame clones and misses some; the assay was immunoSEQ multiplex PCR. The sample lists 950,000 to 1,100,000 clones, under 80% occurring once. The sample consisted of memory CD4+ T cells sorted from blood. Described subset: CD45RA-negative fraction. The receptors come from a man aged 18 to 30 in good health.

This clone was seen a few times. This chain connects TRBV2 to TRBJ1-5; no reliable D call. The CDR3 contains 11 residues. Trimming pared 3 bases from V and 13 bases from J, leaving 10 bases between. CDR1 is SNHLY and CDR2 is FYNNEI in the germline V gene. The CDR3 sequence is CASSDRSDQHF. The CDR3 DNA reads as TGTGCCAGCAGTGACCGTTCCGATCAGCATTTT.

V is TRBV7-2 and J is TRBJ2-3, with D unclear. Germline loops: CDR1 SGHTA, CDR2 FQGNSA. The CDR3 totals 13 residues. The V end lost 5 bases, the J end lost 1 base, and 7 bases lay between the germline ends. CDR3 sequence: CASSRKGTDTQYF. The DNA of the CDR3 is TGTGCCAGCAGCCGTAAAGGCACAGATACGCAGTATTTT.

The rearrangement joins TRBV7-2 to TRBJ1-2; 12 bases are shared with TRBD1. There are 15 residues in the CDR3. The V gene end was trimmed by 5 bases and the J gene end by 4 bases; junction bases not matched to a gene: 5. CDR1 is SGHTA, CDR2 FQGNSA, per germline. The CDR3, as DNA: TGTGCCAGCAGCGGGGGACAGGGGGCTGCCTATGGCTACACCTTC. It yields the protein CASSGGQGAAYGYTF. Variable domain in full (rest from reference TRBV7-2 and TRBJ1-2): GAGVSQSPSNKVTEKGKDVELRCDPISGHTALYWYRQSLGQGLEFLIYFQGNSAPDKSGLPSDRFSAERTGGSVSTLTIQRTQQEDSAVYLCASSGGQGAAYGYTFGSGTRLTVV.

The rearrangement uses TRBV2 and TRBJ2-2; D ambiguous. Trimming stripped 6 bases from V and 4 bases from J, with 9 bases between. Germline lookup yields CDR1 SNHLY and CDR2 FYNNEI. CDR3 length: 13 amino acids. CDR3 coding DNA: TGTGCCAGCAGCGCCTCGGGCACCGGGGAGCTGTTTTTT. Translating gives CASSASGTGELFF.

J is TRBJ2-1 and V is TRBV6-1, with D maybe TRBD1 (6 bases). Trimming stripped 2 bases from V and 8 bases from J, with 25 bases between. The CDR3 is made up of 18 amino acids. The germline V gene has CDR1 MNHNS and CDR2 SASEGT. CDR3 nucleotide sequence: TGTGCCAGCAGTGAAACGTGGGGGCAGCCGACAAAGTTTTATGAGCAGTTCTTC. This gives the protein CASSETWGQPTKFYEQFF.

The chain uses TRBV6-1 and TRBJ2-1; 8 bases match TRBD1. The CDR3 covers 14 residues. Germline CDR1 reads MNHNS; CDR2 reads SASEGT. V was clipped by 10 bases and J by 2 bases; unmatched bases: 7. CDR3 coding DNA: TGTGCCATCCGGACAGGGAGTACCTACAATGAGCAGTTCTTC. This translates into CAIRTGSTYNEQFF.

Note on this clone: The identical CDR3 is also encoded by other nucleotide sequences in the sample. The chain links TRBV18 to TRBJ2-7; 9 bases fit TRBD1. The CDR3 is 14 amino acids. CDR1 is KGHSH, CDR2 LQKENI, per germline. V was pared by 4 bases and J by 4 bases, with 5 bases of the junction left unmatched. CDR3: CASSRRTGEYEQYF. The CDR3 bases are TGTGCCAGCTCACGAAGGACAGGGGAGTACGAGCAGTACTTC.